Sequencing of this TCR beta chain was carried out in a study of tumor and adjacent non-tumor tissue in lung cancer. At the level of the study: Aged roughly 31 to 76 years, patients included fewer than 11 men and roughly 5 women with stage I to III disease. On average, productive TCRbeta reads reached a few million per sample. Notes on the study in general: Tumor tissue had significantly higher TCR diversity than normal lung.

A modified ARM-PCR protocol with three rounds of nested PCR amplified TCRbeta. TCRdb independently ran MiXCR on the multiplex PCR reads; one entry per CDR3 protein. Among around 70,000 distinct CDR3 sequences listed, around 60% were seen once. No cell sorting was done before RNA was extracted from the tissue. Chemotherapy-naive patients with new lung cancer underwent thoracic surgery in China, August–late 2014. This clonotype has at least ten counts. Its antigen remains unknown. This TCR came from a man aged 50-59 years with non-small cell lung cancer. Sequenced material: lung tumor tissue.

The CDR3 region has the DNA TGCAGCGTTTATACAGGGGGCGCGGACACCGGGGAGCTGTTTTTT. Amino acid sequence: CSVYTGGADTGELFF. This sequence joins TRBV29-1 and TRBJ2-2; 9 bases fit TRBD1. CDR3 length: 15 residues. The J segment lost 3 bases and the V segment lost 5 bases, leaving 7 bases of the junction unmatched. Germline CDR1 SQVTM, CDR2 ANQGSEA.